A single sample is the source of the 23 T cell receptor beta chains below, sequenced in a study of blood T cell repertoires in COVID-19 (dated by TCRdb to the early 2020s). Receptor amplification or capture employed the immunoSEQ multiplex PCR assay. Entries here come from immuneACCESS through TCRdb and include only in-frame sequences with V and J called. Some clones fail to appear in such tables; in the studies checked, an unresolved V gene covers under half of the shortfall, and the cause of the remainder is unknown. The sample table records some 340,000 clones; around 87% of these occur just once. Over 4% of the sample is in the top ten clones. Sequenced input: PBMCs or T cells enriched from blood (not recorded which). The receptors were sampled from a woman in her 30s who had recovered from COVID-19.

The CDR3 coding sequence is TGTGCCAGCAGCCAATGGGAGGGCACTGAAGCTTTCTTT. The encoded protein is CASSQWEGTEAFF. The J gene is TRBJ1-1, the V gene TRBV3-1 (or the pseudogene TRBV3-2); the D is unclear. The CDR3 is 13 residues long. Germline V lookup: CDR1 LGHDT, CDR2 YNNKEL (reference sequence). Trimming removed 2 bases at V and 4 bases at J, with 8 bases between.

The CDR3 is CASSLNRDSLTPLHF. CDR3 sequence (DNA): TGTGCCAGCAGTTTAAATCGGGACAGCTTAACACCCCTCCACTTT. The chain joins TRBV27 to TRBJ1-6; 7 nucleotides agree with TRBD1. The J segment lost 11 bases and the V segment lost 2 bases, leaving 9 bases of the junction unmatched. The CDR3 has 15 amino acids. Per germline, CDR1 MNHEY and CDR2 SMNVEV (reference sequence).

The chain uses TRBV7-9 and TRBJ2-7, with TRBD1 matching over 10 bases. This CDR3 is 17 amino acids long. V lost 5 bases, J lost 2 bases, and 12 bases stayed unmatched. Germline V gives CDR1 SEHNR, CDR2 FQNEAQ (reference sequence). The CDR3 bases are TGTGCCAGCAGCGGAATACGGAGGGACAGGGGCCCCTACGAGCAGTACTTC. Amino acids: CASSGIRRDRGPYEQYF. Looking up the rest from reference TRBV7-9 and TRBJ2-7 gives the full variable domain: DTGVSQNPRHKITKRGQNVTFRCDPISEHNRLYWYRQTLGQGPEFLTYFQNEAQLEKSRLLSDRFSAERPKGSFSTLEIQRTEQGDSAMYLCASSGIRRDRGPYEQYFGPGTRLTVT.

The chain employs TRBV4-1 and TRBJ2-7; 8 nucleotides line up with TRBD1. After removal of 4 bases from V and 0 bases from J, the junction contained 5 bases not matched to a gene. The CDR3 runs to 15 residues. Germline V lookup: CDR1 MGHRA, CDR2 YSYEKL. For the CDR3, the DNA is TGCGCCAGCAGCCTAACAGGGGGGCCCTCCTACGAGCAGTACTTC. It codes for CASSLTGGPSYEQYF.

About this clone itself: In the same sample, other DNA sequences code for this CDR3. The chain is built from TRBV20-1 and TRBJ1-1; D is unclear. Trimming removed 6 bases from V and 5 bases from J, with 10 bases in between. The CDR3 is 11 amino acids. Germline lookup yields CDR1 DFQATT and CDR2 SNEGSKA (reference sequence). This CDR3 is CSARTGTEAFF. The CDR3 nucleotides read TGCAGTGCGCGAACCGGGACTGAAGCTTTCTTT.

V gene TRBV4-2 combines with J gene TRBJ2-5, with TRBD1 as a possible D gene (5 bases). Between the trimmed V and J ends, which lost 3 bases and 0 bases, there was a span of 11 bases. Germline lookup yields CDR1 LGHNA and CDR2 YNFKEQ. This CDR3 has 15 residues. CDR3 protein: CASSQAGQYQETQYF. CDR3 DNA: TGTGCCAGCAGCCAGGCAGGACAATACCAAGAGACCCAGTACTTC.

This clone was detected once. The rearrangement uses TRBV2 and TRBJ1-5; 7 bases line up with TRBD1. V trimming: 3 bases; J trimming: 9 bases; junction bases outside the gene matches: 8. CDR1 is SNHLY and CDR2 is FYNNEI in the germline V gene. CDR3 length: 14 amino acids. CDR3 amino acids: CASSDDRVEVPQHF. In DNA, the CDR3 is TGTGCCAGCAGTGACGACAGGGTTGAGGTGCCCCAGCATTTT.

This rearrangement joins TRBV15 to TRBJ1-5, with TRBD1 as a possible D gene (5 bases). V lost 5 bases to trimming and J lost 3 bases, with 14 bases between them. Germline V CDR1 and CDR2: LNHNV, YYDKDF (reference sequence). The CDR3 is 15 residues long. CDR3 DNA sequence: TGTGCCACCAGCCTTGATAGACAGTTCAATCAGCCCCAGCATTTT. As protein: CATSLDRQFNQPQHF.

The V call is TRBV7-2, the J call TRBJ2-7; 9 bases are shared with TRBD2. CDR1 is SGHTA and CDR2 is FQGNSA in the germline V gene. Trimming removed 10 bases from V and 3 bases from J; junction bases left unmatched: 7. The CDR3 is 13 residues long. The CDR3 nucleotides are TGTGCCACCACTAGCGGGCCTTACTACGAGCAGTACTTC. Amino acids: CATTSGPYYEQYF.

This chain connects TRBV4-2 to TRBJ2-5, with 9 positions matching TRBD1. V lost 3 bases and J lost 4; bases outside the gene matches: 9. Per the germline V gene, CDR1 is LGHNA and CDR2 is YNFKEQ. This CDR3 has 16 amino acids. CDR3 in amino acids: CASSHFSGTGLETQYF. The CDR3 region has the DNA TGTGCCAGCAGCCACTTCTCCGGGACAGGGCTAGAGACCCAGTACTTC.

This clone came up a few times. The chain combines TRBV27 with TRBJ1-1; 7 nucleotides agree with TRBD1. The V and J ends lost 5 bases and 4 bases, in that order; junction bases with no gene match: 7. This CDR3 has 14 residues. Germline loops: CDR1 MNHEY, CDR2 SMNVEV (reference sequence). The chain's CDR3 is CASSNLPGGTEAFF. The CDR3 DNA sequence: TGTGCCAGCAGTAATCTGCCAGGGGGCACTGAAGCTTTCTTT.

This chain's CDR3 is CASSSSEATDTQYF. CDR3 DNA sequence: TGCGCCAGCAGCTCCTCTGAGGCCACAGATACGCAGTATTTT. This chain joins TRBV5-1 and TRBJ2-3; no clear D. The CDR3 extends over 14 amino acids. Germline V gene sequence: CDR1 SGHRS, CDR2 YFSETQ. The germline V and J ends were trimmed by 3 bases and 2 bases, with 10 bases remaining between them.

This chain connects TRBV3-1 (or the pseudogene TRBV3-2) to TRBJ1-5; D remains unclear. V was trimmed by 3 bases and J by 6 bases, leaving 6 bases between them. Germline CDR1 is LGHDT and CDR2 is YNNKEL (reference sequence). The CDR3 is made up of 12 amino acids. As DNA, the CDR3 is TGTGCCAGCAGCCACCTACGTCAGCCCCAGCATTTT. It specifies CASSHLRQPQHF.

The V call is TRBV20-1, the J call TRBJ2-6; no definite D call. CDR3 size: 13 residues. Trimming took off 3 bases at V and 0 bases at J, with 3 bases between the two ends. Per the germline V gene, CDR1 is DFQATT and CDR2 is SNEGSKA (reference sequence). CDR3 in amino acids: CSASLSGANVLTF. The CDR3 DNA reads as TGCAGTGCTAGTCTCTCTGGGGCCAACGTCCTGACTTTC.

V usage is TRBV24-1 and J usage is TRBJ2-1; no clear D gene. This CDR3 spans 13 amino acids. Germline V CDR1 and CDR2: KGHDR, SFDVKD. V was pared by 1 base and J by 8 bases, with 8 bases between. The CDR3 sequence: CATSDFTRDEQFF. CDR3 sequence (DNA): TGTGCCACCAGTGATTTCACTCGGGATGAGCAGTTCTTC.

This chain uses TRBV19 with TRBJ1-1, with 8 bases fitting TRBD1. Germline V gene lookup returns CDR1 LNHDA and CDR2 SQIVND (reference sequence). This CDR3 is 14 amino acids long. With 1 base clipped from V and 6 bases from J, the junction kept 4 bases outside the gene matches. CDR3 sequence: CASSIGGRGPEAFF. The CDR3 bases are TGTGCCAGTAGTATAGGGGGCAGGGGGCCTGAAGCTTTCTTT.

The J gene is TRBJ1-1, the V gene TRBV6-1, with D unresolved. The germline CDR1 and CDR2 sequences are MNHNS and SASEGT. V lost 1 base and J lost 0, with 12 bases in between. There are 16 residues in the CDR3. The CDR3 region is CASSEVVPGVNTEAFF. The CDR3, as DNA: TGTGCCAGCAGTGAAGTGGTTCCGGGAGTGAACACTGAAGCTTTCTTT.

The chain is built from TRBV29-1 and TRBJ2-3; 8 bases fit TRBD2. This CDR3 has 14 amino acids. Germline V gene data show CDR1 as SQVTM and CDR2 as ANQGSEA. Trimming at V came to 5 bases and at J to 5 bases, leaving 9 bases not matched to a gene. CDR3 sequence reads: CSVLGTSVGDTQYF. The CDR3 DNA reads TGCAGCGTTCTAGGGACTAGTGTTGGAGATACGCAGTATTTT.

As concerns this clone: Other DNA variants within this sample encode the same CDR3. The gene calls are TRBV7-9 and TRBJ1-2; the D is unclear. Per germline, CDR1 SEHNR and CDR2 FQNEAQ (reference sequence). The CDR3 covers 13 residues. The ends were cut back, 3 bases at V and 5 bases at J, with 10 bases in the middle. The CDR3 DNA follows: TGTGCCAGCAGCTTCCCCGGGTTTTATGGCTACACCTTC. As protein: CASSFPGFYGYTF.

The chain couples TRBV5-4 to TRBJ1-3; no clear D gene. With 7 bases removed from V and 0 bases from J, the gap between germline ends came to 8 bases. The CDR3 runs 13 residues. Germline V gene lookup returns CDR1 SGHNT and CDR2 YYREEE (reference sequence). As DNA, the CDR3 is TGTGCCAGCCACAGCCCCTCTGGAAACACCATATATTTT. This encodes CASHSPSGNTIYF.

This chain uses TRBV15 with TRBJ1-4; the D is unclear. The CDR3 totals 14 residues. CDR1 is LNHNV, CDR2 YYDKDF, per germline (reference sequence). V was cut by 3 bases and J by 8 bases, with 13 bases left in between. CDR3: CATSRDAGEEKLFF. CDR3 nucleotides: TGTGCCACCAGCAGGGATGCAGGCGAGGAAAAACTGTTTTTT.

The chain combines TRBV6-5 with TRBJ2-2; 7 bases are shared with TRBD1. With V trimmed by 2 bases and J by 3 bases, 0 bases remained unmatched. The CDR3 has 14 amino acids. Germline CDR1 is MNHEY and CDR2 is SVGAGI. The CDR3 reads CASSYDRDTGELFF. The CDR3 bases are TGTGCCAGCAGTTACGACAGGGACACCGGGGAGCTGTTTTTT.

The V gene is TRBV11-2, the J gene TRBJ2-3, with TRBD2 matching over 8 bases. The CDR3 totals 12 residues. CDR1 and CDR2 (germline): SGHAT, FQNNGV. With V trimmed by 5 bases and J by 9 bases, 4 bases remained unmatched. The chain's CDR3 is CASSTGGDTQYF. The CDR3 nucleotides are TGTGCCAGCAGCACCGGGGGGGACACGCAGTATTTT. The variable domain in full, completed from reference TRBV11-2 and TRBJ2-3, reads EAGVAQSPRYKIIEKRQSVAFWCNPISGHATLYWYQQILGQGPKLLIQFQNNGVVDDSQLPKDRFSAERLKGVDSTLKIQPAKLEDSAVYLCASSTGGDTQYFGPGTRLTVL.